One sample yielded the 23 T cell receptor beta chains listed below, sequenced in a study of control samples from healthy donors and cancer patients. The protocol was immunoSEQ multiplex PCR, while the TCRdb copy is restricted to in-frame clones and leaves out a portion. The table records roughly 90,000 clones, approximately 95% of them present only once. The sample taken for sequencing was blood. These receptors were collected from a woman aged 25 to 39 in good health.

This clone occurred once. V is TRBV11-2 and J is TRBJ1-1; no reliable D call. CDR3 length equals 15 residues. Germline V gives CDR1 SGHAT, CDR2 FQNNGV. V gave up 1 base and J gave up 7 bases, with 16 bases separating them. The CDR3 sequence is CASSLGRAFGIEAFF. The CDR3 DNA follows: TGTGCCAGCAGCTTAGGGAGGGCCTTTGGGATTGAAGCTTTCTTT.

This chain links TRBV30 with TRBJ1-4; D is uncertain. This CDR3 is 13 amino acids long. The germline V gene encodes CDR1 GTSNPN and CDR2 SVGIG (reference sequence). V was trimmed by 3 bases and J by 7 bases, leaving 12 bases between them. The CDR3 sequence is CAWRGGGREKLFF. The CDR3 nucleotides are TGTGCCTGGAGGGGAGGAGGGCGTGAAAAACTGTTTTTT.

The sample holds one count of this clone. The chain couples TRBV2 to TRBJ1-2; D remains ambiguous. Trimming removed 3 bases from V and 0 bases from J, with 11 bases in between. From germline, CDR1 is SNHLY and CDR2 FYNNEI. There are 15 residues in the CDR3. The CDR3: CASSDKLIPNYGYTF. CDR3 nucleotides: TGTGCCAGCAGTGACAAATTGATCCCTAACTATGGCTACACCTTC. Together with reference TRBV2 and TRBJ1-2, the CDR3 gives the full variable domain: EPEVTQTPSHQVTQMGQEVILRCVPISNHLYFYWYRQILGQKVEFLVSFYNNEISEKSEIFDDQFSVERPDGSNFTLKIRSTKLEDSAMYFCASSDKLIPNYGYTFGSGTRLTVV.

The chain combines TRBV11-2 with TRBJ2-2, with 7 nucleotides matching TRBD1. The length of the CDR3 is 15 residues. The trim removed 3 bases at V and 5 bases at J, leaving 6 bases unmatched. Looked up from germline, CDR1 is SGHAT and CDR2 is FQNNGV. CDR3 in amino acids: CASSLGQHRTGELFF. DNA of the CDR3: TGTGCCAGCAGCTTGGGACAGCACCGAACCGGGGAGCTGTTTTTT.

The chain uses TRBV7-8 and TRBJ1-6; D unclear. Germline-derived CDR1 and CDR2 are SGHVS and FQNEAQ. The CDR3 runs to 16 residues. The V gene lost 0 bases and the J gene lost 9 bases, with 15 bases spanning the gap. The CDR3 here is CASSLALSLSFSPLHF. DNA of the CDR3: TGTGCCAGCAGCTTAGCGCTGAGCCTAAGCTTTTCACCCCTCCACTTT.

The chain recombines TRBV29-1 with TRBJ1-6; TRBD1 is a possible D gene (5 bases). There are 15 residues in the CDR3. Trimming cost V 0 bases and J 8 bases, with 14 bases left between them. CDR1 is SQVTM, CDR2 ANQGSEA, per germline. The CDR3 reads CSVEDLGGGDSPLHF. CDR3 nucleotides: TGCAGCGTTGAAGATCTTGGCGGGGGAGATTCACCCCTCCACTTT.

V is TRBV2 and J is TRBJ2-1; D might be TRBD1 (5 bases). The CDR3 runs to 12 residues. Trimming pared 2 bases from V and 8 bases from J, leaving 7 bases between. Germline CDR1 and CDR2: SNHLY and FYNNEI. The CDR3 sequence: CASSEQGYEQFF. Written as DNA, the CDR3 is TGTGCCAGCAGTGAACAGGGATATGAGCAGTTCTTC.

This clone has only one observation. The CDR3: CASRSRGFSPLHF. The CDR3 DNA is TGTGCCAGCAGGTCCCGTGGGTTTTCACCCCTCCACTTT. V is TRBV12-3 or TRBV12-4 and J is TRBJ1-6; D remains unclear. The CDR3 contains 13 residues. V was trimmed by 6 bases and J by 9 bases, leaving 12 bases between them.

This clone occurred once. The chain uses TRBV5-1 and TRBJ2-4; 12 bases are a match to TRBD2. Germline CDR1 SGHRS, CDR2 YFSETQ. This CDR3 is built from 17 residues. Losses at the gene ends were 5 bases for V and 2 bases for J; bases not matched to a gene: 8. The CDR3 bases are TGCGCCAGCAGGATTAGGCTAGCGGGAGGGACCAAAAACATTCAGTACTTC. This codes for CASRIRLAGGTKNIQYF.

The rearrangement links TRBV18 to TRBJ1-2; possible D gene TRBD1, 5 bases. This CDR3 has 17 amino acids. V lost 2 bases and J lost 2, with 18 bases in between. From germline, CDR1 is KGHSH and CDR2 LQKENI. The CDR3 region has the DNA TGTGCCAGCTCACCATATTTATATGGGGACGGAAACTATGGCTACACCTTC. Protein product: CASSPYLYGDGNYGYTF.

V usage is TRBV6-6 and J usage is TRBJ2-7; TRBD2 is a possible D gene (6 bases). The CDR3 is made up of 14 amino acids. Trimming took off 7 bases at V and 3 bases at J, with 16 bases between the two ends. The germline V gene encodes CDR1 MNHNY and CDR2 SVGAGI (reference sequence). This CDR3 reads CASTQGVGGYEQYF. In DNA form, the CDR3 reads TGTGCCAGCACCCAAGGTGTGGGGGGCTACGAGCAGTACTTC.

V is TRBV7-9 and J is TRBJ2-5; maybe TRBD2 (6 bases). V lost 6 bases to trimming and J lost 3 bases, with 11 bases between them. Looked up from germline, CDR1 is SEHNR and CDR2 is FQNEAQ (reference sequence). This CDR3 region has 13 residues. The DNA for the CDR3 is TGTGCCAGCAGTCGTTGGGGGGAAGAGACCCAGTACTTC. It specifies CASSRWGEETQYF.

This chain joins TRBV27 and TRBJ1-1, with 7 bases matching TRBD1. In germline, CDR1 is MNHEY, CDR2 SMNVEV (reference sequence). The length of the CDR3 is 14 residues. Trimming took 4 bases from V and 8 from J; bases not matched to a gene: 10. This CDR3 reads CASSYKGGTTEAFF. DNA of the CDR3: TGTGCCAGCAGTTACAAAGGGGGCACGACCGAAGCTTTCTTT.

J is TRBJ2-7 and V is TRBV27; TRBD2 agrees at 9 bases. J lost 3 bases, V lost 0 bases, and 12 bases had no gene match. CDR3 length: 18 residues. Per the germline V gene, CDR1 is MNHEY and CDR2 is SMNVEV (reference sequence). The CDR3 DNA sequence: TGTGCCAGCAGTTTATCGAGGGTAGCGGGGGTTATTTTCTACGAGCAGTACTTC. Amino acids: CASSLSRVAGVIFYEQYF.

This chain connects TRBV5-1 to TRBJ2-5; no firm D call. The CDR3 loop spans 13 amino acids. The germline V gene encodes CDR1 SGHRS and CDR2 YFSETQ. V dropped 4 bases and J dropped 5 bases, with 12 bases sitting between them. CDR3: CASSKALGETQYF. Written as DNA, the CDR3 is TGCGCCAGCAGCAAGGCACTCGGGGAGACCCAGTACTTC.

The J gene is TRBJ1-2, the V gene TRBV6-5; D is possibly TRBD1 (5 bases). This CDR3 region has 15 residues. CDR1 and CDR2 from the germline V gene are MNHEY and SVGAGI. The V gene lost 6 bases and the J gene lost 2 bases, with 16 bases spanning the gap. The CDR3 reads CASSPRDPLNYGYTF. The DNA for the CDR3 is TGTGCCAGCAGCCCCAGGGATCCTTTGAACTATGGCTACACCTTC.

The chain recombines TRBV9 with TRBJ1-1, with a possible D match to TRBD1 (5 bases). Germline V lookup: CDR1 SGDLS, CDR2 YYNGEE. Trimming stripped 0 bases from V and 5 bases from J, with 14 bases between. CDR3 size: 15 residues. The CDR3 protein is CASSVGGAHLTEAFF. The CDR3 nucleotides are TGTGCCAGCAGCGTAGGCGGGGCCCATCTTACTGAAGCTTTCTTT.

The chain links TRBV27 to TRBJ1-2, with D possibly matching TRBD1 (5 bases). Germline V CDR1 and CDR2: MNHEY, SMNVEV (reference sequence). The CDR3 totals 13 residues. V was shortened by 5 bases and J by 0 bases, with 7 bases between the two germline ends. CDR3 loop: CASSDRPNYGYTF. In DNA, the CDR3 is TGTGCCAGCAGTGACAGACCTAACTATGGCTACACCTTC.

This clone has just a few counts. The rearrangement links TRBV15 to TRBJ2-6; D is possibly TRBD1 (5 bases). Trimming took off 3 bases at V and 0 bases at J, with 6 bases between the two ends. This CDR3 is 15 amino acids long. Per germline, CDR1 LNHNV and CDR2 YYDKDF (reference sequence). CDR3 DNA sequence: TGTGCCACCAGCAGGACAGACTCTGGGGCCAACGTCCTGACTTTC. Its protein product is CATSRTDSGANVLTF.

To note about this clone: One end of the junction is discordant with germline, which a read error may explain. The chain uses TRBV7-7 and TRBJ2-1; D might be TRBD2 (6 bases). There are 15 residues in the CDR3. CDR1 and CDR2 from the germline V gene are SSHAT and FNYEAQ (reference sequence). The CDR3 sequence is CASSLASVPYNEQFF. CDR3 DNA sequence: TGTGCTAGCAGCTTAGCTAGCGTCCCCTACAATGAGCAGTTCTTC. The complete variable domain, with remaining parts taken from reference TRBV7-7 and TRBJ2-1, reads GAGVSQSPRYKVTKRGQDVTLRCDPISSHATLYWYQQALGQGPEFLTYFNYEAQPDKSGLPSDRFSAERPEGSISTLTIQRTEQRDSAMYRCASSLASVPYNEQFFGPGTRLTVL.

The chain links TRBV4-1 to TRBJ1-1, with 8 bases matching TRBD1. In germline, CDR1 is MGHRA, CDR2 YSYEKL. The CDR3 totals 15 residues. J was trimmed by 1 base and V by 2 bases; bases with no gene match: 3. CDR3 region: CASSQPDRENTEAFF. Written as DNA, the CDR3 is TGCGCCAGCAGCCAACCGGACAGGGAGAACACTGAAGCTTTCTTT.

CDR3 protein: CASSRGQEAFF. For the CDR3, the DNA is TGTGCCAGCAGTCGTGGGCAAGAAGCTTTCTTT. This chain connects TRBV28 to TRBJ1-1; D is unresolved. V was trimmed by 5 bases and J by 8 bases, leaving 9 bases between them. The germline V gene has CDR1 MDHEN and CDR2 SYDVKM. The CDR3 has 11 amino acids.

The chain joins TRBV19 to TRBJ1-5, with 7 bases lining up with TRBD1. The CDR3 sequence is 15 residues long. Trimming cost V 1 base and J 4 bases; bases outside gene matches: 4. CDR1 is LNHDA, CDR2 SQIVND, per germline (reference sequence). The CDR3 nucleotides are TGTGCCAGTAGTATAGGTCGGGACAGAAATCAGCCCCAGCATTTT. Amino acids: CASSIGRDRNQPQHF.